This T cell receptor beta chain was sequenced for a study of blood T cell repertoires in COVID-19. The overall study: PBMCs, B-cell-depleted T cells, or T cells were the source of the cDNA or gDNA that made up the material.

CDR3 length: 15 residues. The V end was cut by 6 bases, the J end by 6 bases, with 15 bases between. Germline V gene lookup returns CDR1 LGHDT and CDR2 YNNKEL (reference sequence). Per the original data handling: Estimated nucleated cell counts came from reference gene primer amplification. Profiling relied on immunoSEQ multiplex PCR, and the TCRdb table lists in-frame clones only, not all of them. V, J and clone size reflect that table, while D and trimming were determined from the DNA. The data contain tens of thousands of clones, about 76% of them seen just once; the ten biggest clones take up under 9.5%.

This clonotype was obtained from a man between 70 and 80 years old with active or convalescent COVID-19. The sample consisted of peripheral blood. The chain carries TRBV3-1 (or the pseudogene TRBV3-2) and TRBJ1-6; no definite D call. Here the CDR3 DNA reads TGTGCCAGCAGTGAGGGTCGAGAGTTTAATTCACCCCTCCACTTT. Its translation is CASSEGREFNSPLHF.